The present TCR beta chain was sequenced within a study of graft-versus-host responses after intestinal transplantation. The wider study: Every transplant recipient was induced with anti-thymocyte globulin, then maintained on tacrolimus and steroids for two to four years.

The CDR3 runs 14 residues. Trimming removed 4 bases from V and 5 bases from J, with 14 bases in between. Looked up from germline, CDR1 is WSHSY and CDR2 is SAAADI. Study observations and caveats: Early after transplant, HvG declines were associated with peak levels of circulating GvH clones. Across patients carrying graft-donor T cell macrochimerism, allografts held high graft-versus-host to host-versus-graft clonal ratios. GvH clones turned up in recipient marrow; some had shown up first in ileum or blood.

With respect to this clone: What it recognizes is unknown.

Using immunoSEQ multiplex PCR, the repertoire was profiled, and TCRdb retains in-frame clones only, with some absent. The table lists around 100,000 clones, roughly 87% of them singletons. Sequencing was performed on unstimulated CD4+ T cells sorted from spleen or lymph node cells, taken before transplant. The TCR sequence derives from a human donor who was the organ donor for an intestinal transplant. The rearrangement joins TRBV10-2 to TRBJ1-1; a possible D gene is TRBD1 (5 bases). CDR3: CASSAAGQKTEAFF. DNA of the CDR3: TGCGCCAGCAGTGCCGCGGGGCAGAAGACTGAAGCTTTCTTT.